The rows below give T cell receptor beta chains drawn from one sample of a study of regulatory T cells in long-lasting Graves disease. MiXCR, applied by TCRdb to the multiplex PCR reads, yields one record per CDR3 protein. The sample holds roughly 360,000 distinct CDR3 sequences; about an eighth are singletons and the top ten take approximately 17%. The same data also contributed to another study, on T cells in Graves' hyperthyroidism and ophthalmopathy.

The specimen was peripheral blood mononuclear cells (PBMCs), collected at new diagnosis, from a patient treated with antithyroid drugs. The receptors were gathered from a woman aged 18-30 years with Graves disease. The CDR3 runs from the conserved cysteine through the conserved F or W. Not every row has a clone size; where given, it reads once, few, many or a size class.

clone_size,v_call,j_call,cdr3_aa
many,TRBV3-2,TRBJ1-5,CASSHPPPGQGAPWPQHF
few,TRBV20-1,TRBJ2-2,CSADSGSGTGELFF
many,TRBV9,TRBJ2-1,CASSVAAGAYNEQFF
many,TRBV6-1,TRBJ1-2,CASTRGYTGDYGYTF
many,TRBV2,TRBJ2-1,CASSEAHGQGYNEQFF
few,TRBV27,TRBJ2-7,CASSYYLGSYEQYF
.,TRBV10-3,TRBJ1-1,CAINKGQGNTEAFF
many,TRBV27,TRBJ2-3,CASSPGYTGTDTQYF
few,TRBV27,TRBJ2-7,CASFSTSYEQYF
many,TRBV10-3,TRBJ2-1,CAISPAGVHGGEQFF
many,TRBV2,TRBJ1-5,CASSALGVVLGQPQHF
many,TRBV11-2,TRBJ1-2,CASSLRALFYGYTF
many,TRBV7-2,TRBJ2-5,CASSFFYAGGAETQYF
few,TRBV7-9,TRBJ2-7,CASSLQYEQYF
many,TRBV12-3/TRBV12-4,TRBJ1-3,CASSLGTGGNGYGGSGNTIYF
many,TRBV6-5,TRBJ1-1,CASSYLLGRAGHLNTEAFF
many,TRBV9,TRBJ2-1,CASSDRAGYNEQFF
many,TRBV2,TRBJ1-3,CASRGTVGSNTIYF
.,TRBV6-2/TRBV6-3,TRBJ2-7,CASSFGQGSSYEQYF
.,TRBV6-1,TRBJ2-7,CASSPSGRAGNEQYF
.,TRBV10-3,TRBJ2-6,CTIPGGEGRPSSGANVLTF
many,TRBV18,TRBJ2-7,CASSPLGTGTSYEQYF
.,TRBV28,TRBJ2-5,CASSSRTSGVRQETQYF
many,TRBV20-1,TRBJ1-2,CSGWDGSLLGYTF
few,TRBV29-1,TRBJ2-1,CGVSGNRVGEQFF
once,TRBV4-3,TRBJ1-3,CANSQERGRGRLSDSGNTIYF
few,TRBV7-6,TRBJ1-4,CASSAQGHPGGGEKLFF
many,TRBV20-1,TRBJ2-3,CSARDNTDTQYF
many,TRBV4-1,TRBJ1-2,CASSQEEQGRGYTF
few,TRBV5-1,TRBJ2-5,CASRKGNRGEETQYF
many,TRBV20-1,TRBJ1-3,CSAVAGTAGITIYF
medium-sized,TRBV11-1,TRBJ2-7,CASSLERPYEQYF
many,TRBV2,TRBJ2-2,CASSSRTPSGELFF
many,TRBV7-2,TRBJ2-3,CASSLRRERTDTQYF
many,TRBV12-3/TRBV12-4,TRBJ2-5,CASTGRAELKGAQYF
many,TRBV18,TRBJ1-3,CASSPFAPLTGNTIYF
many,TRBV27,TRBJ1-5,CASRDQGGASNQPQHF